The following is a T cell receptor (beta chain) sequence with its context. Its specificity is unknown. The data belong to a study of spatial heterogeneity in lung cancer. Whole-study context: Alpha-chain sequences were consistently detected less often than beta-chain sequences. Study results and limitations: Ubiquitous expanded tumor TCRs surfaced in blood more at resection than they did at follow-up.

The CDR3 length is 17 residues. V lost 1 base and J lost 6, with 22 bases in between. Germline V CDR1 and CDR2: DFQATT, SNEGSKA (reference sequence). In the library, each TCR cDNA molecule bore its own unique molecular identifier. Each CDR3 protein gets one entry after TCRdb re-called the 5' RACE reads with MiXCR. The sample has 100,000 to 120,000 distinct CDR3 sequences; 10% to 13% are singletons. Noted time point: blood at routine non-recurrence follow-up after resection. Whole RNA from tumor, nontumor lung or frozen PBMC was sequenced unsorted. The sequence was obtained from a female donor with early-stage non-small cell lung cancer. This specimen consisted of PBMCs, obtained at follow-up. The chain combines TRBV20-1 with TRBJ1-5, with D perhaps matching TRBD1 (6 bases). The CDR3 here is CSARATGGAGARQPQHF. The CDR3 DNA reads as TGCAGTGCTAGAGCCACCGGCGGGGCAGGGGCGCGTCAGCCCCAGCATTTT.